The 21 T cell receptor beta chains presented below share a single source sample, sequenced in a study of spatial heterogeneity in lung cancer. One entry per CDR3 protein, called by TCRdb with MiXCR from the 5' RACE reads. The data hold approximately 7,000 distinct CDR3 sequences, with 10% to 15% observed a single time. No antigens are known for them. Study findings and constraints: It was found that expanded intratumoral alpha and beta TCR counts tracked tumor mutation counts.

Time point meaning: sample taken at primary tumor resection. The sequences come from lung tumor tissue, collected at surgery. All receptors derive from a male donor with early-stage non-small cell lung cancer.

This clonotype is termed medium-sized (0.01 to 0.1%). This beta chain slipped into a library made for alpha chains as a stray read, so its size is not meaningful. The chain carries TRBV11-2 and TRBJ2-4; D is possibly TRBD2 (6 bases). CDR3 size: 19 residues. Germline values: CDR1 SGHAT, CDR2 FQNNGV. Trimming took off 11 bases at V and 1 base at J, with 30 bases between the two ends. Here the CDR3 reads CASTPVQRAQLRAKNIQYF. The CDR3 DNA sequence: TGTGCCTCGACACCGGTCCAGCGGGCCCAACTGAGGGCCAAAAACATTCAGTACTTC.

This clonotype is medium-sized. Since the library was made to target alpha chains, this beta chain is a stray read and its abundance is not meaningful. The CDR3 region has the DNA TGCAGCGTTGATACGGACAGAATGTATGGCTACACCTTC. Translating gives CSVDTDRMYGYTF. The V and J genes are TRBV29-1 and TRBJ1-2; a weak D match, TRBD1 (6 bases). The CDR3 spans 13 residues. The germline V gene encodes CDR1 SQVTM and CDR2 ANQGSEA. V was pared by 3 bases and J by 5 bases, with 13 bases between.

This clonotype was seen many times. This beta chain appears as a stray read in a library generated for alpha chains; its size is not informative. J is TRBJ1-5 and V is TRBV28; a possible D gene is TRBD1 (5 bases). The germline V gene has CDR1 MDHEN and CDR2 SYDVKM. Trimming removed 3 bases from V and 3 bases from J, with 9 bases in between. This CDR3 region has 14 residues. The CDR3 region has the DNA TGTGCCAGCAGTTTGAAGGGGTACAATCAGCCCCAGCATTTT. Translated: CASSLKGYNQPQHF.

This clonotype was found many times. Within a library made for alpha chains, this beta chain is off target, and its count is uninformative. The V and J genes are TRBV5-4 and TRBJ1-1, with D unresolved. Germline CDR1 and CDR2: SGHNT and YYREEE (reference sequence). The germline V and J ends were trimmed by 2 bases and 2 bases, with 13 bases remaining between them. This CDR3 spans 15 amino acids. Here the CDR3 reads CASSFLQSVNTEAFF. The CDR3 coding sequence is TGTGCCAGCAGCTTTCTTCAGAGCGTAAACACTGAAGCTTTCTTT.

This clonotype was picked up many times. With the library built for alpha chains, this beta chain is off target and its frequency is not meaningful. The gene calls are TRBV28 and TRBJ2-7; D possibly matches TRBD1 or TRBD2 (5 bases each). Deletions cut 5 bases from V and 1 base from J, with 15 bases between. This CDR3 has 15 residues. Germline V gives CDR1 MDHEN, CDR2 SYDVKM. CDR3 residues: CASSPPSGRSYEQYF. The CDR3 DNA reads as TGTGCCAGCAGTCCCCCTTCGGGGCGGTCCTACGAGCAGTACTTC.

This clonotype counts as medium-sized. Found in a library prepared for alpha chains, this beta chain is an off-target read, and its abundance has little meaning. The CDR3 DNA is TGTGCCAGCAGCCCGGGACAGGGGAGAGCCTACGAGCAGTACTTC. Amino acid sequence: CASSPGQGRAYEQYF. The genes are TRBV6-5 and TRBJ2-7; TRBD1 aligns across 10 bases. This CDR3 region has 15 residues. V lost 6 bases, J lost 2 bases, and 7 bases stayed unmatched. CDR1 and CDR2 (germline): MNHEY, SVGAGI.

This clonotype was seen repeatedly, ten times or more. This beta chain was picked up by a library intended for alpha chains and is off target, so its count carries little meaning. The genes are TRBV7-2 and TRBJ2-3; D gene unclear. CDR3 length equals 14 residues. From germline, CDR1 is SGHTA and CDR2 FQGNSA. The V end lost 1 base, the J end lost 1 base, and 6 bases lay between the germline ends. The chain's CDR3 is CASSLGLRTDTQYF. The CDR3 DNA sequence: TGTGCCAGCAGCTTAGGTCTTCGCACAGATACGCAGTATTTT.

This clonotype appeared a few times. Because this beta chain is a stray read in a library intended to capture alpha chains, its abundance should not be given much weight. The J gene is TRBJ1-1, the V gene TRBV20-1; D is uncertain. CDR3 length equals 14 residues. The germline V gene has CDR1 DFQATT and CDR2 SNEGSKA (reference sequence). V lost 1 base to trimming and J lost 5 bases, with 14 bases between them. The CDR3 sequence is CSARVSGIGTEAFF. DNA for the CDR3: TGCAGTGCTAGAGTTTCAGGAATTGGAACTGAAGCTTTCTTT.

In its sample, this clonotype was seen a few times. A read error may be the cause here, since a much bigger clone is one base away. Within a library made for alpha chains, this beta chain is off target, and its count is uninformative. V gene TRBV7-2 combines with J gene TRBJ2-1; maybe TRBD2 (6 bases). Germline CDR1 reads SGHTA; CDR2 reads FQGNSA. V was clipped by 5 bases and J by 11 bases, with 13 bases between them. The CDR3 consists of 12 residues. CDR3 bases: TGTGCCAGCAGCCTAGGGCGGGGCAAGCAGTTCTTC. This gives the protein CASSLGRGKQFF.

By proportion, this clonotype is large. Found in a library prepared for alpha chains, this beta chain is an off-target read, and its abundance has little meaning. The chain joins TRBV7-2 to TRBJ1-1; no clear D gene. This CDR3 has 14 residues. Germline lookup yields CDR1 SGHTA and CDR2 FQGNSA. Trimming pared 4 bases from V and 3 bases from J, leaving 12 bases between. CDR3 amino acids: CASSSLSGHTEAFF. The CDR3 DNA reads as TGTGCCAGCAGCTCCTTGTCGGGTCACACTGAAGCTTTCTTT.

This clonotype was seen only a few times. This beta chain slipped into a library made for alpha chains as a stray read, so its size is not meaningful. This chain uses TRBV12-3 or TRBV12-4 with TRBJ2-7, with D perhaps TRBD1 (6 bases). Trimming left V 10 bases short and J 1 base short, with 14 bases between. The CDR3 is made up of 13 amino acids. Written as DNA, the CDR3 is TGTGCCATTATGGGGGACAATTCCTACGAGCAGTACTTC. This codes for CAIMGDNSYEQYF.

Remarks on this clonotype: This beta chain appears as a stray read in a library generated for alpha chains; its size is not informative. V is TRBV5-1 and J is TRBJ1-5; TRBD1 agrees at 10 bases. In germline, CDR1 is SGHRS, CDR2 YFSETQ. This CDR3 spans 14 amino acids. Trimming at V came to 4 bases and at J to 5 bases, leaving 3 bases not matched to a gene. CDR3 region: CASSPGTGDQPQHF. The DNA for the CDR3 is TGCGCCAGCAGCCCCGGGACAGGGGATCAGCCCCAGCATTTT.

On this clonotype itself: This beta chain came through as a stray read in a library set up for alpha chains, and its size says little. This chain joins TRBV14 and TRBJ2-3, with D tentatively TRBD1 (8 bases). With 1 base removed from V and 5 bases from J, the gap between germline ends came to 13 bases. Germline lookup yields CDR1 SGHDN and CDR2 FVKESK. The CDR3 covers 15 residues. CDR3 DNA sequence: TGTGCCAGCAGCCAAGGATACAGGGGGGGAGATACGCAGTATTTT. Protein: CASSQGYRGGDTQYF.

Sample share makes this clonotype medium-sized. This beta chain was picked up by a library intended for alpha chains and is off target, so its count carries little meaning. The CDR3 nucleotides are TGTGCCAGCAGCTCTGGGACTAGCGGTCGGGTAGAGACCCAGTACTTC. Protein: CASSSGTSGRVETQYF. The chain employs TRBV3-1 and TRBJ2-5; the match to TRBD2 covers 11 bases. There are 16 residues in the CDR3. Germline V gives CDR1 LGHDT, CDR2 YNNKEL (reference sequence). Losses at the gene ends were 5 bases for V and 4 bases for J; bases not matched to a gene: 9.

With respect to this clonotype: Being off target in a library aimed at alpha chains, this beta chain has a size of little meaning. The J gene is TRBJ2-6, the V gene TRBV5-1; D may be TRBD1 (6 bases). This CDR3 contains 17 residues. V shed 0 bases and J shed 4 bases, with 14 bases lying between them. Germline-derived CDR1 and CDR2 are SGHRS and YFSETQ. The CDR3 loop is CASSLEGQGRGANVLTF. In nucleotides, the CDR3 is TGCGCCAGCAGCTTGGAAGGGCAGGGGAGAGGGGCCAACGTCCTGACTTTC.

Worth noting for this clonotype: For a library built for alpha chains, this beta chain is a stray read; little rests on its size. This chain connects TRBV11-2 to TRBJ1-2; 7 bases map to TRBD1. The V gene end was trimmed by 5 bases and the J gene end by 2 bases; junction bases not matched to a gene: 11. CDR1 SGHAT and CDR2 FQNNGV come from the germline V gene. The CDR3 runs 16 residues. In DNA, the CDR3 is TGTGCCAGCAGCCCAGCCGGGACAGTTAACAACTATGGCTACACCTTC. Translated, it gives CASSPAGTVNNYGYTF.

This clonotype was recorded many times. Being off target in a library aimed at alpha chains, this beta chain has a size of little meaning. This sequence joins TRBV25-1 and TRBJ2-1, with 11 bases matching TRBD1. Germline V CDR1 and CDR2: MGHDK, SYGVNS. The CDR3 spans 16 residues. J gave up 7 bases and V 2 bases, and 7 bases lay outside the gene matches. The DNA of the CDR3 is TGTGCCAGCAGTGAACGCACCGGGACAGGGGGTAATGAGCAGTTCTTC. Its translation: CASSERTGTGGNEQFF.

This clonotype has a count of ten or more. With the library built for alpha chains, this beta chain is off target and its frequency is not meaningful. The chain uses TRBV12-3 or TRBV12-4 and TRBJ2-1, with 8 positions matching TRBD2. The CDR3 runs 14 residues. Trimming took 3 bases from V and 7 from J; bases not matched to a gene: 5. CDR3 nucleotide sequence: TGTGCCAGCAGTTTGACTAGCGCTTTAAATGAGCAGTTCTTC. This translates into CASSLTSALNEQFF.

Worth noting for this clonotype: In a library made to pick up alpha chains, this beta chain is a stray read with a size that means little. CDR3 coding DNA: TGCGCCAGCAGCCAAGCCGGCGGGGCTGAGACCCAGTACTTC. This translates into CASSQAGGAETQYF. The J gene is TRBJ2-5, the V gene TRBV4-3; D may be TRBD2 (6 bases). CDR3 length: 14 residues. V dropped 1 base and J dropped 5 bases, with 11 bases sitting between them. Germline CDR1 and CDR2: LGHNA and YSLEER.

The table lists this clonotype with many counts. This beta chain turned up in a library designed for alpha chains; as an off-target read, its abundance says little. The chain couples TRBV2 to TRBJ2-3, with 8 bases aligning to TRBD2. Germline V gives CDR1 SNHLY, CDR2 FYNNEI. The ends lost 7 bases at V and 3 bases at J; junction bases unmatched: 18. CDR3 length: 18 residues. CDR3 nucleotides: TGTGCCAGCACCATTCCCCTTGGGGGGAGCGGGAGAACAGATACGCAGTATTTT. This sequence encodes CASTIPLGGSGRTDTQYF.

This clonotype is medium-sized (0.01 to 0.1%) within its sample. Because the library targeted alpha chains, this beta chain is an off-target read whose size means little. Written as DNA, the CDR3 is TGTGCCAGCAGCCTCGGAGGGACTCCTACCGGTAAGGAGTTCTTC. This codes for CASSLGGTPTGKEFF. The chain links TRBV11-2 to TRBJ2-1, with D possibly matching TRBD2 (6 bases). V dropped 5 bases and J dropped 14 bases, with 25 bases sitting between them. Germline lookup yields CDR1 SGHAT and CDR2 FQNNGV. This CDR3 region has 15 residues.